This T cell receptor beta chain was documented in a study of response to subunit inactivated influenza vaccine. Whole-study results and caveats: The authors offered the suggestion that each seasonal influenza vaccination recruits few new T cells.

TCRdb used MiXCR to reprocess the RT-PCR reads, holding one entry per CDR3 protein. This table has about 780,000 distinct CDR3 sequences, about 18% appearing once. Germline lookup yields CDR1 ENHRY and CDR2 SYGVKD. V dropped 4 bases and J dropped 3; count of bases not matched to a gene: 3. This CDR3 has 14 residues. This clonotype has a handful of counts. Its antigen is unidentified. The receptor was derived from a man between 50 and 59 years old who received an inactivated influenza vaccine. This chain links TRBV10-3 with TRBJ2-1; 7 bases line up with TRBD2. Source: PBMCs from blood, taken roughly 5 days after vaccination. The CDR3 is CAISAREYYNEQFF. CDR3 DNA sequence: TGTGCCATCAGTGCGCGGGAGTACTACAATGAGCAGTTCTTC.